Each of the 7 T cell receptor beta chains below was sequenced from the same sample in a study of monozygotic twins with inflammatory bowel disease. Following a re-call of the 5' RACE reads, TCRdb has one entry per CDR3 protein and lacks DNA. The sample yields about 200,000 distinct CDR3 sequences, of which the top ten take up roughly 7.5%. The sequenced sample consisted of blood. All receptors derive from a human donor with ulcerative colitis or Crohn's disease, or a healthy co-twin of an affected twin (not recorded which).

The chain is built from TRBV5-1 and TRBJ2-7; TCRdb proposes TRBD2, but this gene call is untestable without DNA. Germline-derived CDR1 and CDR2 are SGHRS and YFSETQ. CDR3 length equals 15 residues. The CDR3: CASRGTSGVRTEQYF.

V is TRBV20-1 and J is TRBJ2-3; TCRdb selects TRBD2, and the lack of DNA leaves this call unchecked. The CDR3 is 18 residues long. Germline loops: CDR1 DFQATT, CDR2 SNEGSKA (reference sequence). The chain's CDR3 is CSARDHKTSGGHTDTQYF.

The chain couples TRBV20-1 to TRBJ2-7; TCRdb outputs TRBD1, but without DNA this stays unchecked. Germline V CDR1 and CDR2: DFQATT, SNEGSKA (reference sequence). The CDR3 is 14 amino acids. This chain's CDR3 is CSAPIRGVVHEQYF.

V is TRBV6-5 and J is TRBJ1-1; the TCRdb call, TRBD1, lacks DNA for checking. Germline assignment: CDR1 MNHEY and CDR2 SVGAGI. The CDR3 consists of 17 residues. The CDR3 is CASSYSRPDSFAGKAFF.

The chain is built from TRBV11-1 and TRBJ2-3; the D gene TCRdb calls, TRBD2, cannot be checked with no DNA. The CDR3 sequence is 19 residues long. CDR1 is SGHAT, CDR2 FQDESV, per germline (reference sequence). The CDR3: CASSPGLRRGVPRTDTQYF.

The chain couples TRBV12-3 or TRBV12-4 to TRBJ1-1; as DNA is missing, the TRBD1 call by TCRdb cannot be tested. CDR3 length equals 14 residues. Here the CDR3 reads CASSFSGANTEAFF.

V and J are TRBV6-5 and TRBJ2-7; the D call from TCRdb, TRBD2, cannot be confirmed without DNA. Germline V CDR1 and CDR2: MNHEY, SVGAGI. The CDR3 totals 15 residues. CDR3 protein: CASSSLVGGGYEQYF.